One and the same sample provided the 20 T cell receptor beta chains below, sequenced in a study of control samples from healthy donors and cancer patients. The repertoire was sequenced with immunoSEQ multiplex PCR; TCRdb's copy has only in-frame clones and lacks some. The data contain some 120,000 clones, 85% to 90% of them singletons. Specimen: blood. Every receptor here comes from a woman in her seventies in good health.

J is TRBJ2-7 and V is TRBV3-1 (or the pseudogene TRBV3-2), with D perhaps matching TRBD1 (6 bases). CDR1 and CDR2 (germline): LGHDT, YNNKEL (reference sequence). The CDR3 loop spans 15 amino acids. V was cut by 1 base and J by 0 bases, with 10 bases left in between. CDR3 nucleotide sequence: TGTGCCAGCAGCCAAGTAAGGACAGCCTCCTACGAGCAGTACTTC. It encodes CASSQVRTASYEQYF.

This sequence joins TRBV6-6 and TRBJ1-5; 9 bases map to TRBD1. Germline V gives CDR1 MNHNY, CDR2 SVGAGI (reference sequence). The CDR3 contains 16 residues. The J segment lost 7 bases and the V segment lost 4 bases, leaving 11 bases of the junction unmatched. CDR3 coding DNA: TGTGCCAGCAGTTTAGGGACAGGGACAAGAATCCAGCCCCAGCATTTT. The encoded protein is CASSLGTGTRIQPQHF.

Remarks on this clone: At the DNA level, this CDR3 is encoded by other sequences in the same sample as well. The V and J genes are TRBV9 and TRBJ1-2; 10 bases line up with TRBD1. The germline V gene encodes CDR1 SGDLS and CDR2 YYNGEE. Trimming at V came to 3 bases and at J to 7 bases, leaving 9 bases not matched to a gene. This CDR3 contains 15 residues. The CDR3 reads CASSARQGAGGGYTF. CDR3 bases: TGTGCCAGCAGCGCTCGACAGGGGGCCGGGGGTGGCTACACCTTC.

The CDR3 spells CASSLRDTSYNEQFF. Written as DNA, the CDR3 is TGTGCCAGCAGCTTGAGGGACACCAGTTACAATGAGCAGTTCTTC. The V call is TRBV5-4, the J call TRBJ2-1, with D possibly TRBD1 on 6 matching bases. The CDR3 is made up of 15 amino acids. V was pared by 1 base and J by 4 bases, with 12 bases between. CDR1 is SGHNT, CDR2 YYREEE, per germline (reference sequence).

Here the CDR3 reads CASSLHRGAAEAFF. The DNA of the CDR3 is TGCGCCAGCAGCTTACACAGGGGAGCGGCTGAAGCTTTCTTT. V is TRBV5-1 and J is TRBJ1-1, with 7 nucleotides matching TRBD1. The J segment lost 6 bases and the V segment lost 2 bases, leaving 7 bases of the junction unmatched. The CDR3 has 14 amino acids. Germline V gives CDR1 SGHRS, CDR2 YFSETQ. The full variable domain, rest sourced from reference TRBV5-1 and TRBJ1-1, is KAGVTQTPRYLIKTRGQQVTLSCSPISGHRSVSWYQQTPGQGLQFLFEYFSETQRNKGNFPGRFSGRQFSNSRSEMNVSTLELGDSALYLCASSLHRGAAEAFFGQGTRLTVV.

The chain combines TRBV5-1 with TRBJ1-4; TRBD1 matches at 8 bases. Losses at the gene ends were 4 bases for V and 8 bases for J; bases not matched to a gene: 13. Germline values: CDR1 SGHRS, CDR2 YFSETQ. This CDR3 has 16 residues. The CDR3 coding sequence is TGCGCCAGCAGCCCCGCCGGTACAGGGGGATTAGAAAAACTGTTTTTT. Translation gives CASSPAGTGGLEKLFF.

This clone came up a few times. Germline and junction disagree at one end, which may indicate a read error. The chain has TRBV5-1 and TRBJ1-1; 11 bases agree with TRBD1. The CDR3 has 14 residues. Germline V gives CDR1 SGHRS, CDR2 YFSETQ. The CDR3 sequence is CASSFAGQGADAFF. The CDR3 coding sequence is TGCGCCAGCAGCTTTGCCGGACAGGGGGCTGATGCTTTCTTT.

This chain uses TRBV24-1 with TRBJ1-2; no reliable D call. Looked up from germline, CDR1 is KGHDR and CDR2 is SFDVKD. V lost 9 bases, J lost 2 bases, and 12 bases lay in between. This CDR3 spans 13 amino acids. CDR3 sequence (DNA): TGTGCCACCTCGTTGGAAGGCAACTATGGCTACACCTTC. It translates to CATSLEGNYGYTF.

The chain couples TRBV4-1 to TRBJ2-7, with 10 positions matching TRBD1. Trimming cost V 3 bases and J 5 bases; bases outside gene matches: 16. Germline V gene lookup returns CDR1 MGHRA and CDR2 YSYEKL. The CDR3 covers 18 residues. The CDR3 loop reads CASSQGGTGVEIRDEQYF. The DNA for the CDR3 is TGCGCCAGCAGCCAGGGAGGGACAGGGGTCGAGATACGGGACGAGCAGTACTTC.

The chain carries TRBV6-5 and TRBJ2-1, with 10 bases identical to TRBD2. This CDR3 contains 16 residues. The junction had 3 bases not matched to a gene; V was cut back by 0 bases and J by 4 bases. Germline V lookup: CDR1 MNHEY, CDR2 SVGAGI. As DNA, the CDR3 is TGTGCCAGCAGTTACTCAACTAGCGGGGTTTACAATGAGCAGTTCTTC. It codes for CASSYSTSGVYNEQFF.

The chain is built from TRBV9 and TRBJ2-7, with 8 bases identical to TRBD1. Germline values: CDR1 SGDLS, CDR2 YYNGEE. The trim removed 0 bases at V and 4 bases at J, leaving 6 bases unmatched. This CDR3 has 15 residues. DNA of the CDR3: TGTGCCAGCAGCGTAGGTGTGACAGGGGCTTACGAGCAGTACTTC. Translating gives CASSVGVTGAYEQYF. The full variable domain, its missing parts supplied by reference TRBV9 and TRBJ2-7, is DSGVTQTPKHLITATGQRVTLRCSPRSGDLSVYWYQQSLDQGLQFLIQYYNGEERAKGNILERFSAQQFPDLHSELNLSSLELGDSALYFCASSVGVTGAYEQYFGPGTRLTVT.

The chain joins TRBV7-6 to TRBJ2-3; 14 nucleotides match TRBD2. Germline trimming cut 3 bases from V and 3 bases from J; bases unmatched to any gene: 5. The CDR3 loop spans 17 amino acids. Germline loops: CDR1 SGHVS, CDR2 FNYEAQ. In DNA form, the CDR3 reads TGTGCCAGCAGCTTGGGACGACTAGCGGGGGGGACAGATACGCAGTATTTT. Translated: CASSLGRLAGGTDTQYF.

The chain employs TRBV6-2 or TRBV6-3 and TRBJ1-5, with 7 bases identical to TRBD1. Germline V CDR1 and CDR2: MNHEY, SVGEGT. The V and J ends lost 2 bases and 6 bases, in that order; junction bases with no gene match: 4. This CDR3 is 14 amino acids long. DNA for the CDR3: TGTGCCAGCAGTTACAGGGGGCGGACTCAGCCCCAGCATTTT. Protein: CASSYRGRTQPQHF.

The chain couples TRBV5-6 to TRBJ2-5, with D perhaps matching TRBD2 (6 bases). The CDR3 covers 14 residues. The germline CDR1 and CDR2 sequences are SGHDT and YYEEEE. V lost 4 bases and J 0 bases, leaving 10 bases between the germline ends. The CDR3: CASSLGTYQETQYF. In nucleotides, the CDR3 is TGTGCCAGCAGCCTCGGGACTTACCAAGAGACCCAGTACTTC.

This chain joins TRBV5-8 and TRBJ1-6; D remains ambiguous. The CDR3 extends over 15 amino acids. Germline V gene sequence: CDR1 SGHTS, CDR2 YDEGEE. Trimming pared 5 bases from V and 4 bases from J, leaving 13 bases between. CDR3 residues: CASSTPGLYNSPLHF. Here the CDR3 DNA reads TGTGCCAGCAGTACCCCCGGTCTGTATAATTCACCCCTCCACTTT.

This chain connects TRBV5-6 to TRBJ2-2; D uncertain. CDR1 is SGHDT and CDR2 is YYEEEE in the germline V gene. V dropped 1 base and J dropped 1 base, with 5 bases sitting between them. CDR3 length: 14 amino acids. CDR3 loop: CASSLLLNTGELFF. The CDR3 nucleotides read TGTGCCAGCAGCTTGCTACTGAACACCGGGGAGCTGTTTTTT.

The V call is TRBV11-2, the J call TRBJ2-5; D call uncertain. The CDR3 has 17 amino acids. Germline V gives CDR1 SGHAT, CDR2 FQNNGV. V shed 1 base and J shed 1 base, with 16 bases lying between them. The CDR3 sequence is CASSLVGPNQVQETQYF. CDR3 coding DNA: TGTGCCAGCAGCTTAGTCGGTCCCAACCAAGTCCAAGAGACCCAGTACTTC. Filled out from reference TRBV11-2 and TRBJ2-5, the complete variable domain reads EAGVAQSPRYKIIEKRQSVAFWCNPISGHATLYWYQQILGQGPKLLIQFQNNGVVDDSQLPKDRFSAERLKGVDSTLKIQPAKLEDSAVYLCASSLVGPNQVQETQYFGPGTRLLVL.

This clone was recorded only once. This chain uses TRBV7-9 with TRBJ2-7, with 7 bases that match TRBD2. The CDR3 runs 13 residues. Germline V gives CDR1 SEHNR, CDR2 FQNEAQ (reference sequence). J gave up 6 bases and V 5 bases, and 7 bases lay outside the gene matches. This CDR3 reads CASSRGGIGEQYF. Written as DNA, the CDR3 is TGTGCCAGCAGCCGGGGAGGGATCGGCGAGCAGTACTTC.

The rearrangement links TRBV7-9 to TRBJ2-3, with D possibly matching TRBD2 (6 bases). V gave up 0 bases and J gave up 3 bases, with 19 bases separating them. Germline CDR1 is SEHNR and CDR2 is FQNEAQ (reference sequence). The CDR3 has 18 residues. CDR3 DNA: TGTGCCAGCAGCTTAGCGCGGGGCCGATGGGCCCTTACAGATACGCAGTATTTT. Translating gives CASSLARGRWALTDTQYF.

This chain uses TRBV2 with TRBJ2-3; 8 nucleotides align to TRBD2. The V gene's germline CDR1 is SNHLY and CDR2 FYNNEI. V lost 1 base to trimming and J lost 0 bases; unmatched junction nucleotides: 9. CDR3 length: 18 amino acids. For the CDR3, the DNA is TGTGCCAGCAGTGAAGAGGCCCTTAGCGGGGTGAGCACAGATACGCAGTATTTT. This translates into CASSEEALSGVSTDTQYF. Based on the CDR3 plus reference TRBV2 and TRBJ2-3, the full variable domain is EPEVTQTPSHQVTQMGQEVILRCVPISNHLYFYWYRQILGQKVEFLVSFYNNEISEKSEIFDDQFSVERPDGSNFTLKIRSTKLEDSAMYFCASSEEALSGVSTDTQYFGPGTRLTVL.